These 5 T cell receptor beta chains were all obtained from the same sample, sequenced in a study of blood T cell repertoires in COVID-19. Here immunoSEQ multiplex PCR was the method, and the copy in TCRdb shows in-frame clones only, minus some. The sample lists 140,000 to 150,000 clones; around 83% were seen once. The material sequenced was peripheral blood. Receptor source: a man aged 60-69 years with active or convalescent COVID-19.

The V and J genes are TRBV7-8 and TRBJ2-2; D gene unclear. Looked up from germline, CDR1 is SGHVS and CDR2 is FQNEAQ. This CDR3 is 14 amino acids long. Trimming removed 5 bases at V and 1 base at J, with 8 bases between. The CDR3 nucleotides read TGTGCCAGCAGCCGAATCAAGAACACCGGGGAGCTGTTTTTT. Its protein is CASSRIKNTGELFF.

The V call is TRBV9, the J call TRBJ2-3, with 9 bases matching TRBD2. Germline V gives CDR1 SGDLS, CDR2 YYNGEE. V gave up 5 bases and J gave up 1 base; unmatched junction bases: 5. This CDR3 has 15 residues. The DNA of the CDR3 is TGTGCCAGCAGGAAACTAGCGGGTGGCACAGATACGCAGTATTTT. Protein: CASRKLAGGTDTQYF.

The chain couples TRBV9 to TRBJ2-1; 7 nucleotides match TRBD1. The V segment lost 2 bases and the J segment 5 bases; nucleotides outside the gene matches: 4. Germline V gene sequence: CDR1 SGDLS, CDR2 YYNGEE. This CDR3 has 14 amino acids. The CDR3 loop reads CASSVGTADNEQFF. In DNA, the CDR3 is TGTGCCAGCAGCGTGGGGACAGCCGACAATGAGCAGTTCTTC.

The chain recombines TRBV6-6 with TRBJ1-1; 7 bases align to TRBD1. With 5 bases clipped from V and 4 bases from J, the junction kept 10 bases outside the gene matches. The CDR3 runs to 15 residues. Germline lookup yields CDR1 MNHNY and CDR2 SVGAGI (reference sequence). The CDR3 spells CASSTGRQGGTEAFF. The CDR3 DNA reads as TGTGCCAGCAGTACTGGGAGACAGGGAGGCACTGAAGCTTTCTTT.

This chain uses TRBV13 with TRBJ2-1, with 10 bases that match TRBD1. With V trimmed by 2 bases and J by 12 bases, 10 bases remained unmatched. The CDR3 spans 15 residues. Germline values: CDR1 PRHDT, CDR2 FYEKMQ (reference sequence). CDR3 amino acids: CASSLTGTGARSQFF. In DNA form, the CDR3 reads TGTGCCAGCAGCTTAACCGGGACAGGGGCCCGATCGCAGTTCTTC. Together with reference TRBV13 and TRBJ2-1, the CDR3 gives the full variable domain: AAGVIQSPRHLIKEKRETATLKCYPIPRHDTVYWYQQGPGQDPQFLISFYEKMQSDKGSIPDRFSAQQFSDYHSELNMSSLELGDSALYFCASSLTGTGARSQFFGPGTRLTVL.